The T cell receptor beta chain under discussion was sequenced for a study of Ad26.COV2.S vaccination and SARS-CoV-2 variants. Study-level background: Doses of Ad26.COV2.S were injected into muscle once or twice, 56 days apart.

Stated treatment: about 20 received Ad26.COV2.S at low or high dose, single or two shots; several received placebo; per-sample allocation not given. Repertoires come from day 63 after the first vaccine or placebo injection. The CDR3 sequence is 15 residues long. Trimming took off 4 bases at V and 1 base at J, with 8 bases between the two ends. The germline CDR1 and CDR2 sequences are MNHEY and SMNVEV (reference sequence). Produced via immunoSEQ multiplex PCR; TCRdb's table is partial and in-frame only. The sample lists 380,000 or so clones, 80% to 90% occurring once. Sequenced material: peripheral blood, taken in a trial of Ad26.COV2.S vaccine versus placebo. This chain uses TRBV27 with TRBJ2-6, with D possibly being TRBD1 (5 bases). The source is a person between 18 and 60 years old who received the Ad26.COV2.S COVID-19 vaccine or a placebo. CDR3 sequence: CASSSSGSGANVLTF. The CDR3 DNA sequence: TGTGCCAGCAGTTCCTCAGGGTCTGGGGCCAACGTCCTGACTTTC.